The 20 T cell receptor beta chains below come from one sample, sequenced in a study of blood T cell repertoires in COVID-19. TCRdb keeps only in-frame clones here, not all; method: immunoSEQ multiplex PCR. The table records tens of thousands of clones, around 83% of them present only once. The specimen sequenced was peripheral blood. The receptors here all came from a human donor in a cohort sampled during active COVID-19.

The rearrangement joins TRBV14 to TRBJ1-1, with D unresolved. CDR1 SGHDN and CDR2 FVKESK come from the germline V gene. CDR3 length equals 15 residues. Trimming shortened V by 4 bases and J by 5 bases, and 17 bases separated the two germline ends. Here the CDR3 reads CASSPRLTSRTEAFF. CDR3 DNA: TGTGCCAGCAGCCCTCGACTGACCTCGAGGACTGAAGCTTTCTTT. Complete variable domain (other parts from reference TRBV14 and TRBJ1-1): EAGVTQFPSHSVIEKGQTVTLRCDPISGHDNLYWYRRVMGKEIKFLLHFVKESKQDESGMPNNRFLAERTGGTYSTLKVQPAELEDSGVYFCASSPRLTSRTEAFFGQGTRLTVV.

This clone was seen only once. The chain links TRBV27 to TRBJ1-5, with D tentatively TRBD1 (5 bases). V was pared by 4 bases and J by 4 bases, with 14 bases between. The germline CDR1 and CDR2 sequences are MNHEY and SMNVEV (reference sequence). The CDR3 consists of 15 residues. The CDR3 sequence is CASSSLQGYNQPQHF. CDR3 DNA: TGTGCCAGCAGTTCCTTGCAGGGATATAATCAGCCCCAGCATTTT.

The CDR3 coding sequence is TGTGCCAGCAGTTACAGGCAGGCCAGCTCTGGAAACACCATATATTTT. Its protein product is CASSYRQASSGNTIYF. V gene TRBV6-5 combines with J gene TRBJ1-3; D remains ambiguous. CDR3 length: 16 residues. The V gene's germline CDR1 is MNHEY and CDR2 SVGAGI. Trimming removed 2 bases from V and 0 bases from J, with 11 bases in between.

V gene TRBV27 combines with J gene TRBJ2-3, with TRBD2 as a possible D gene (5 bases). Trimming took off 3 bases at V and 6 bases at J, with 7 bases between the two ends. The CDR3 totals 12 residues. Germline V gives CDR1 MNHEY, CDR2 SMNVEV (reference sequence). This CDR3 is CASSFGGDTQYF. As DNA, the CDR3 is TGTGCCAGCAGTTTTGGCGGGGATACGCAGTATTTT.

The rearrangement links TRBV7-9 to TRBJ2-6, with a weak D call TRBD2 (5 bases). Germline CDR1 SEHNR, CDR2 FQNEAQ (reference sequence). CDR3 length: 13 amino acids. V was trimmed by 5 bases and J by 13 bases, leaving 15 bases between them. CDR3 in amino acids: CASSPLSTGVLTF. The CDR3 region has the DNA TGTGCCAGCAGCCCCCTCTCAACGGGGGTCCTGACTTTC.

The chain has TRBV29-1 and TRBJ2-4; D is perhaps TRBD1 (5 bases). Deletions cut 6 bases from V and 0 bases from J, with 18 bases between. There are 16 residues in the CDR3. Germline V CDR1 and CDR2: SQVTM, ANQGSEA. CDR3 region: CSVLSTWGLAKNIQYF. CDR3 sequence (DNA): TGCAGCGTGCTCTCAACTTGGGGCTTAGCCAAAAACATTCAGTACTTC.

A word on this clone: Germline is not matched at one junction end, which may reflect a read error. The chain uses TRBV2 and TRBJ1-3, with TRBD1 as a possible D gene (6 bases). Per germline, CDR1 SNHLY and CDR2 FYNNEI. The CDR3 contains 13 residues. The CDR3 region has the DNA TGTGCCAGCAGTGAAAGTAAAAGGGGGAAACAAGCGTTT. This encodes CASSESKRGKQAF.

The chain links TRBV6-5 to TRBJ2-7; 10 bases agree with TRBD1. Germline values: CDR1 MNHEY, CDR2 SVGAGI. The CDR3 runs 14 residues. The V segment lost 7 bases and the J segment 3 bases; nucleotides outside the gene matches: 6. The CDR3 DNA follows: TGTGCCAGCAAATTCGGGACAGGGGTCTACGAGCAGTACTTC. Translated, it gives CASKFGTGVYEQYF.

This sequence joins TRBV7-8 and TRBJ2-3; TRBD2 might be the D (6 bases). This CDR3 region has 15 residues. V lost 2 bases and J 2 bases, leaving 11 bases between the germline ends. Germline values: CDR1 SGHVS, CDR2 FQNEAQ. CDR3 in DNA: TGTGCCAGCAGCTTAAGGATAGCGGTCACAGATACGCAGTATTTT. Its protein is CASSLRIAVTDTQYF.

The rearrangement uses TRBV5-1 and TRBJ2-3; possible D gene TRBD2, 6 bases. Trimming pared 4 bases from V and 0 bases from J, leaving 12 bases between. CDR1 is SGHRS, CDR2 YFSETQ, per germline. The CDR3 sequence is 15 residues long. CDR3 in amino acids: CASSVSGWSTDTQYF. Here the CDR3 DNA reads TGCGCCAGCAGCGTCAGCGGGTGGAGCACAGATACGCAGTATTTT.

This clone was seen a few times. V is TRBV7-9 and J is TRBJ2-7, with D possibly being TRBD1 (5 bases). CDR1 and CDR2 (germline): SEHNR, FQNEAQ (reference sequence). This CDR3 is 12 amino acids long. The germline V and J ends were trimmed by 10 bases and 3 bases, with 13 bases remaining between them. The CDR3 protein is CAIDSGYYEQYF. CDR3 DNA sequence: TGTGCCATCGACAGTGGGTACTACGAGCAGTACTTC.

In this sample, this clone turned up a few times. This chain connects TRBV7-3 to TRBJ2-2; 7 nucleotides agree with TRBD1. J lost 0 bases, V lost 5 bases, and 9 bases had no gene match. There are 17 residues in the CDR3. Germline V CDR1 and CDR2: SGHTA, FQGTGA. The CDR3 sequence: CASSDYHGTANTGELFF. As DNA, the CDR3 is TGTGCCAGCAGCGACTACCATGGGACAGCGAACACCGGGGAGCTGTTTTTT.

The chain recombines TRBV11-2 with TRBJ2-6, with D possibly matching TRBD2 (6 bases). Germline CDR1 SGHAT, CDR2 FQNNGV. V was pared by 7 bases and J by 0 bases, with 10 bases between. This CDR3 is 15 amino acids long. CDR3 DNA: TGTGCCAGCACCTTGGGGGGCTCTGGGGCCAACGTCCTGACTTTC. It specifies CASTLGGSGANVLTF.

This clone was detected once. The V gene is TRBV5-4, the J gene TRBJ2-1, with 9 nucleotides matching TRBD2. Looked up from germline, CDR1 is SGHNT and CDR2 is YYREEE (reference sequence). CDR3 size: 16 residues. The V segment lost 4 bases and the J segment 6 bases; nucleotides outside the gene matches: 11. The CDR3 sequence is CASSAIGLAGPNEQFF. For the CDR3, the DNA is TGTGCCAGCAGCGCGATCGGGCTAGCGGGACCCAATGAGCAGTTCTTC.

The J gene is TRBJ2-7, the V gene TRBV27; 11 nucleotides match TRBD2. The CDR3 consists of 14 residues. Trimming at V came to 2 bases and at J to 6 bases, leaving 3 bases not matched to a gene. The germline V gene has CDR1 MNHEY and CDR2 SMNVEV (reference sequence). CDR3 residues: CASSLVLAGGEQYF. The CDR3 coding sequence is TGTGCCAGCAGTTTAGTGCTAGCGGGAGGCGAGCAGTACTTC.

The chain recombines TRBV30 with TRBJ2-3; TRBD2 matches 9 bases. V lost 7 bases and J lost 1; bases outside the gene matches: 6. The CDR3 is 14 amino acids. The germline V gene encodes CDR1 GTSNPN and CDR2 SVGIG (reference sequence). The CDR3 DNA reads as TGTGCCTTAAAGCTAGCGGGGCGCACAGATACGCAGTATTTT. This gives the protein CALKLAGRTDTQYF.

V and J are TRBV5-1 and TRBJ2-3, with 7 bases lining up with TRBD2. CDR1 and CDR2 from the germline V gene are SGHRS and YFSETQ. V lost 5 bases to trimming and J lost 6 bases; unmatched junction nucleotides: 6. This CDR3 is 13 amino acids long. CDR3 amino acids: CASSANGRDTQYF. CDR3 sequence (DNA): TGCGCCAGCAGTGCTAACGGGAGGGATACGCAGTATTTT.

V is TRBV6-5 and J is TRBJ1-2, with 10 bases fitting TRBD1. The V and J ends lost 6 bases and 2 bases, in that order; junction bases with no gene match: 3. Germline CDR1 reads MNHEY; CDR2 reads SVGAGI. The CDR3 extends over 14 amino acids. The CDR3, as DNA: TGTGCCAGCAGGGTGGGACAGGGGAACTATGGCTACACCTTC. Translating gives CASRVGQGNYGYTF.

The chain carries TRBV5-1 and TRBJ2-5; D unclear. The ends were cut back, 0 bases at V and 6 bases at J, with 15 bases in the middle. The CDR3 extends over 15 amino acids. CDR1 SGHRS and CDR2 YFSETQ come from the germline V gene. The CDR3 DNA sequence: TGCGCCAGCAGCTTGGAAGCGACCATAAGGAAGACCCAGTACTTC. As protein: CASSLEATIRKTQYF.

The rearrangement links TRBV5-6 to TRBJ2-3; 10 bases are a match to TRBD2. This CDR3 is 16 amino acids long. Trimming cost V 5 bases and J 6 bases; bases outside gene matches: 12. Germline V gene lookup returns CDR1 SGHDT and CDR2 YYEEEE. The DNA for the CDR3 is TGTGCCAGCAGAATTCAAGGACTAGCGGAATTTGATACGCAGTATTTT. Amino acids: CASRIQGLAEFDTQYF.